This record looks at one T cell receptor (beta chain) sequence and its context. The antigen is unknown. The treatment denotes: approximately 11-day PBMC culture with coronavirus spike peptide pools or control peptides (ViraFEST assay). The record originates from a study of vaccination and CD4 T cells after COVID-19. Turning to the study itself: Six men and four women formed the convalescents, two being Hispanic. Study-wide results and limits: Convalescent patients had a median around 90% of reactive clones appearing only post-vaccination.

Between the trimmed V and J ends, which lost 2 bases and 0 bases, there was a span of 9 bases. This CDR3 comprises 15 residues. Germline CDR1 and CDR2: KGHDR and SFDVKD. Cultured CD4+ T-cell DNA underwent Oncomine TCR Beta short-read sequencing. It was cultured CD4+ T cells from which genomic DNA was extracted. TCRdb re-analysed the PCR reads in MiXCR, keeping a single row per CDR3 protein. The sample has approximately 8,100 distinct CDR3 sequences, around 57% seen once. This sequence joins TRBV24-1 and TRBJ2-5; possibly TRBD1 for D (5 bases). The specimen sequenced was CD4+ T cells from blood, cultured in vitro. This sequence originates from a human donor who had recovered from COVID-19. The CDR3 region has the DNA TGTGCCACCAGTGATTCGAAAGGGGACCAAGAGACCCAGTACTTC. It encodes CATSDSKGDQETQYF.